The next 15 T cell receptor beta chains were all read from a single sample in a study of cytotoxic CD8 clonotypes in ibrutinib-treated CLL. TCRdb's copy holds only in-frame clones and misses some; the assay was immunoSEQ multiplex PCR. Here the sample spans some 200,000 clones, about three quarters being singletons. Sample: PBMCs, taken after 12 months of ibrutinib treatment. Receptors were obtained from a human donor with chronic lymphocytic leukemia.

In its sample, this clone was seen once. The gene calls are TRBV5-1 and TRBJ1-2; 7 positions agree with TRBD1. CDR1 is SGHRS and CDR2 is YFSETQ in the germline V gene. The CDR3 has 15 residues. The V and J ends lost 0 bases and 7 bases, in that order; junction bases with no gene match: 9. This CDR3 reads CASSLAGEGASGYTF. The CDR3 coding sequence is TGCGCCAGCAGCTTGGCCGGGGAGGGGGCAAGTGGCTACACCTTC.

CDR3 sequence (DNA): TGTGCCAGCAGCTTGGACACATACAATCAGCCCCAGCATTTT. The encoded protein is CASSLDTYNQPQHF. This sequence joins TRBV7-3 and TRBJ1-5, with D possibly TRBD1 on 5 matching bases. Per germline, CDR1 SGHTA and CDR2 FQGTGA. Trimming removed 3 bases from V and 3 bases from J, with 9 bases in between. The CDR3 is 14 amino acids.

The rearrangement joins TRBV7-5 to TRBJ1-2. TRBV7-5 corresponds to a pseudogene. There are 19 residues in the CDR3. The CDR3 spells CVRSLASPPGRVKVYGYTF. Written as DNA, the CDR3 is TGTGTCAGAAGCTTAGCGAGCCCCCCCGGGAGAGTAAAAGTCTATGGCTACACCTTC.

The rearrangement links TRBV28 to TRBJ2-1; TRBD2 might be the D (5 bases). Germline CDR1 and CDR2: MDHEN and SYDVKM. Trimming removed 6 bases from V and 6 bases from J, with 12 bases in between. The CDR3 extends over 13 amino acids. For the CDR3, the DNA is TGTGCCAGCAGACTAGAGAGCTTCAATGAGCAGTTCTTC. Translated: CASRLESFNEQFF.

The J gene is TRBJ2-7, the V gene TRBV14; 11 bases align to TRBD2. Germline V gene sequence: CDR1 SGHDN, CDR2 FVKESK. V shed 1 base, J shed 0 bases, and the junction held 5 bases outside the gene matches. CDR3 length: 17 residues. CDR3 sequence reads: CASSQGVLAGGSYEQYF. The CDR3 DNA follows: TGTGCCAGCAGCCAAGGGGTTCTAGCGGGAGGCTCCTACGAGCAGTACTTC.

As for this clone: The same CDR3 can be traced to other DNA sequences in this sample. This chain links TRBV7-9 with TRBJ2-7; no reliable D call. V dropped 5 bases and J dropped 4 bases, with 6 bases sitting between them. Germline V lookup: CDR1 SEHNR, CDR2 FQNEAQ (reference sequence). This CDR3 comprises 11 residues. This CDR3 is CASSPGYEQYF. CDR3 DNA sequence: TGTGCCAGCAGCCCAGGTTACGAGCAGTACTTC.

This clone appeared a few times. The chain couples TRBV4-3 to TRBJ2-7, with D hard to call. This CDR3 region has 14 residues. The germline V and J ends were trimmed by 3 bases and 3 bases, with 12 bases remaining between them. Germline CDR1 and CDR2: LGHNA and YSLEER. DNA of the CDR3: TGCGCCAGCAGCCAGAGGCTAGTGAGCTACGAGCAGTACTTC. Its translation: CASSQRLVSYEQYF.

The chain carries TRBV7-8 and TRBJ1-5; D ambiguous. The V gene lost 4 bases and the J gene lost 5 bases, with 6 bases spanning the gap. Germline V gene lookup returns CDR1 SGHVS and CDR2 FQNEAQ. The CDR3 spans 12 residues. The chain's CDR3 is CASSSPHQPQHF. CDR3 in DNA: TGTGCCAGCAGCTCGCCCCATCAGCCCCAGCATTTT.

The chain combines TRBV30 with TRBJ1-6; the D is unclear. V was clipped by 3 bases and J by 0 bases, with 15 bases between them. CDR3 length: 17 amino acids. CDR1 is GTSNPN and CDR2 is SVGIG in the germline V gene (reference sequence). Written as DNA, the CDR3 is TGTGCCTGGAGGGGTCACATCACCAGCTCCTATAATTCACCCCTCCACTTT. This codes for CAWRGHITSSYNSPLHF. The full variable domain, with the rest looked up from reference TRBV30 and TRBJ1-6, is SQTIHQWPATLVQPVGSPLSLECTVEGTSNPNLYWYRQAAGRGLQLLFYSVGIGQISSEVPQNLSASRPQDRQFILSSKKLLLSDSGFYLCAWRGHITSSYNSPLHFGNGTRLTVT.

The chain joins TRBV6-5 to TRBJ2-1, with D maybe TRBD2 (6 bases). This CDR3 region has 14 residues. Germline lookup yields CDR1 MNHEY and CDR2 SVGAGI. Trimming left V 5 bases short and J 9 bases short, with 17 bases between. Written as DNA, the CDR3 is TGTGCCAGCAGTCGATTCGCTACCGGGGGTGAGCAGTTCTTC. Translating it yields CASSRFATGGEQFF.

V is TRBV7-2 and J is TRBJ2-7, with 8 nucleotides matching TRBD1. The CDR3 is 18 amino acids. The ends lost 5 bases at V and 1 base at J; junction bases unmatched: 16. The germline V gene has CDR1 SGHTA and CDR2 FQGNSA. The CDR3 reads CASSTDLRRTGRSYEQYF. The CDR3 nucleotides read TGTGCCAGCAGCACCGACCTTCGCAGGACAGGGAGGTCCTACGAGCAGTACTTC. The complete variable domain, with remaining parts taken from reference TRBV7-2 and TRBJ2-7, reads GAGVSQSPSNKVTEKGKDVELRCDPISGHTALYWYRQSLGQGLEFLIYFQGNSAPDKSGLPSDRFSAERTGGSVSTLTIQRTQQEDSAVYLCASSTDLRRTGRSYEQYFGPGTRLTVT.

The chain has TRBV7-3 and TRBJ2-7; D is perhaps TRBD1 (5 bases). Trimming left V 5 bases short and J 3 bases short, with 14 bases between. The CDR3 has 14 residues. The germline V gene encodes CDR1 SGHTA and CDR2 FQGTGA. CDR3 nucleotide sequence: TGTGCCAGCAGCCGCGGTATGGACAACTACGAGCAGTACTTC. It translates to CASSRGMDNYEQYF.

The chain employs TRBV9 and TRBJ2-1; 7 nucleotides match TRBD1. V gave up 3 bases and J gave up 4 bases; unmatched junction bases: 7. The CDR3 has 15 residues. Per germline, CDR1 SGDLS and CDR2 YYNGEE. The CDR3 loop is CASSGGTAYYNEQFF. In DNA form, the CDR3 reads TGTGCCAGCAGCGGTGGGACAGCATATTACAATGAGCAGTTCTTC. Drawing the rest from reference TRBV9 and TRBJ2-1, the complete variable domain is DSGVTQTPKHLITATGQRVTLRCSPRSGDLSVYWYQQSLDQGLQFLIQYYNGEERAKGNILERFSAQQFPDLHSELNLSSLELGDSALYFCASSGGTAYYNEQFFGPGTRLTVL.

The V call is TRBV7-9, the J call TRBJ1-6; D unresolved. The CDR3 extends over 14 amino acids. Trimming removed 4 bases from V and 1 base from J, with 5 bases in between. Looked up from germline, CDR1 is SEHNR and CDR2 is FQNEAQ (reference sequence). In nucleotides, the CDR3 is TGTGCCAGCAGCTGGGATTCCTATAATTCACCCCTCCACTTT. Encoded protein: CASSWDSYNSPLHF.

This chain uses TRBV29-1 with TRBJ1-3; a weak D match, TRBD1 (5 bases). This CDR3 has 14 residues. V lost 6 bases and J lost 2, with 14 bases in between. Germline V gene sequence: CDR1 SQVTM, CDR2 ANQGSEA. The CDR3 sequence is CSVRQSRTGNTIYF. CDR3 nucleotides: TGCAGCGTCCGACAGAGCCGTACTGGAAACACCATATATTTT.